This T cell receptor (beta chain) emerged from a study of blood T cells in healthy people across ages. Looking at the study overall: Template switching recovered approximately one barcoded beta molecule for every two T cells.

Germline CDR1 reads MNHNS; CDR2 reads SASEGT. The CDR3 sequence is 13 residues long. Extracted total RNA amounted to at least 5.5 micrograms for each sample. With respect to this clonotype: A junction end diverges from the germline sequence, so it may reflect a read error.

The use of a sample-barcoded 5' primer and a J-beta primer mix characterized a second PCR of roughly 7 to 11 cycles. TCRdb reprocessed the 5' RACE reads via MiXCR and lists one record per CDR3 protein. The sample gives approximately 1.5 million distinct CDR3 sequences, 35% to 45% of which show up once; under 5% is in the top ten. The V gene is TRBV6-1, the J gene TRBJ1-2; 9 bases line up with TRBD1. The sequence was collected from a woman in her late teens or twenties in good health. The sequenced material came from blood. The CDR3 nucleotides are TGTGCCAGCAGCACGGACAGGGGCTATGGCCACACCTTC. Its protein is CASSTDRGYGHTF.